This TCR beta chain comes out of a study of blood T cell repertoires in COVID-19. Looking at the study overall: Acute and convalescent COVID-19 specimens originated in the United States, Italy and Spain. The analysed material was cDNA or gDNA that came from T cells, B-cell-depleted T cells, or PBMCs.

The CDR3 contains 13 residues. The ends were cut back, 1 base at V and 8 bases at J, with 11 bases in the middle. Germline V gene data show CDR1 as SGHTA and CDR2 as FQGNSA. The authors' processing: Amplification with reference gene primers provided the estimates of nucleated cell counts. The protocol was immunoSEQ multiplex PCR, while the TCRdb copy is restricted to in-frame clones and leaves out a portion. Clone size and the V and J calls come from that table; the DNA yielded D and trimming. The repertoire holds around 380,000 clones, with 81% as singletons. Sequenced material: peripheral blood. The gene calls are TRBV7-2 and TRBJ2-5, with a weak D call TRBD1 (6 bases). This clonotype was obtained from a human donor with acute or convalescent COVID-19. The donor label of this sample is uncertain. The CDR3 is CASSLGTVSTQYF. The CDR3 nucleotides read TGTGCCAGCAGCTTAGGGACAGTCTCTACCCAGTACTTC.